A single sample gave rise to the 11 T cell receptor beta chains below, sequenced in a study of cytomegalovirus exposure and HLA in healthy donors. PCR involved 60 Vbeta and 13 Jbeta primers. Measured with immunoSEQ multiplex PCR; TCRdb has only the in-frame clones, and not every one. The sample holds approximately 150,000 clones, roughly 87% seen once. Sequencing was performed on PBMCs. These receptors were taken from a woman aged 25 to 39 in good health and CMV-seronegative.

The chain couples TRBV9 to TRBJ1-1, with 9 bases that match TRBD1. Germline V gene lookup returns CDR1 SGDLS and CDR2 YYNGEE. This CDR3 has 14 amino acids. Trimming removed 4 bases from V and 4 bases from J; junction bases left unmatched: 5. The CDR3 DNA reads TGTGCCAGCAGCACTCAGGACAGGGGCACTGAAGCTTTCTTT. Translated, it gives CASSTQDRGTEAFF.

The V call is TRBV29-1, the J call TRBJ1-4; a possible D gene is TRBD1 (5 bases). The V end was cut by 7 bases, the J end by 3 bases, with 9 bases between. Looked up from germline, CDR1 is SQVTM and CDR2 is ANQGSEA. CDR3 length: 12 residues. Here the CDR3 reads CSGGVANEKLFF. In DNA, the CDR3 is TGCAGCGGGGGGGTTGCTAATGAAAAACTGTTTTTT.

This rearrangement joins TRBV7-6 to TRBJ1-1, with 8 nucleotides matching TRBD1. V was pared by 5 bases and J by 0 bases, with 17 bases of the junction left unmatched. The CDR3 totals 19 residues. CDR1 is SGHVS and CDR2 is FNYEAQ in the germline V gene. DNA for the CDR3: TGTGCCAGCAGCACCGACAGGGGCCGACCCCAAAGTATGAACACTGAAGCTTTCTTT. This codes for CASSTDRGRPQSMNTEAFF.

A note on this clone: The same CDR3 arises from other DNA sequences in this sample as well. The rearrangement uses TRBV7-9 and TRBJ1-5; TRBD1 might be the D (6 bases). V dropped 1 base and J dropped 4 bases, with 8 bases sitting between them. The CDR3 runs 14 residues. Germline V lookup: CDR1 SEHNR, CDR2 FQNEAQ (reference sequence). The CDR3 sequence is CASSLEGGNQPQHF. Here the CDR3 DNA reads TGTGCCAGCAGCTTAGAAGGGGGTAATCAGCCCCAGCATTTT.

V and J are TRBV30 and TRBJ2-7; no clear D gene. V lost 1 base and J 3 bases, leaving 10 bases between the germline ends. CDR3 length equals 13 residues. Per germline, CDR1 GTSNPN and CDR2 SVGIG (reference sequence). The CDR3 DNA reads TGTGCCTGGAGTGGCGCATCCAACTACGAGCAGTACTTC. The encoded protein is CAWSGASNYEQYF.

This sequence joins TRBV12-5 and TRBJ2-2, with D maybe TRBD2 (6 bases). Germline lookup yields CDR1 LGHNT and CDR2 FRNRAP. The V end lost 6 bases, the J end lost 8 bases, and 10 bases lay between the germline ends. CDR3 length: 12 amino acids. DNA of the CDR3: TGTGCTAGTGGCCCGGGGGTAGGGGAGCTGTTTTTT. It translates to CASGPGVGELFF.

The chain uses TRBV27 and TRBJ1-4; 9 bases fit TRBD1. CDR1 and CDR2 (germline): MNHEY, SMNVEV (reference sequence). V dropped 7 bases and J dropped 7; count of bases not matched to a gene: 16. This CDR3 is built from 17 residues. For the CDR3, the DNA is TGTGCCAGCACCGTGGCCTCCAACAGGGGGCGTGCTGAAAAACTGTTTTTT. Its protein is CASTVASNRGRAEKLFF.

V is TRBV2 and J is TRBJ2-7; 12 bases match TRBD2. V shed 5 bases and J 5 bases; nucleotides not matched to a gene: 4. The germline CDR1 and CDR2 sequences are SNHLY and FYNNEI. This CDR3 has 14 amino acids. As DNA, the CDR3 is TGTGCCAGCAGTTTACTAGCGGGGGGCAACGAGCAGTACTTC. This codes for CASSLLAGGNEQYF. The entire variable domain, with the rest obtained from reference TRBV2 and TRBJ2-7, is as follows: EPEVTQTPSHQVTQMGQEVILRCVPISNHLYFYWYRQILGQKVEFLVSFYNNEISEKSEIFDDQFSVERPDGSNFTLKIRSTKLEDSAMYFCASSLLAGGNEQYFGPGTRLTVT.

This rearrangement joins TRBV2 to TRBJ2-1; 7 bases agree with TRBD2. The germline V gene encodes CDR1 SNHLY and CDR2 FYNNEI. Losses at the gene ends were 4 bases for V and 6 bases for J; bases not matched to a gene: 9. This CDR3 has 15 residues. CDR3 sequence: CASSVPTGGSNEQFF. In DNA, the CDR3 is TGTGCCAGCAGTGTCCCAACGGGAGGATCCAATGAGCAGTTCTTC. Filled out from reference TRBV2 and TRBJ2-1, the complete variable domain reads EPEVTQTPSHQVTQMGQEVILRCVPISNHLYFYWYRQILGQKVEFLVSFYNNEISEKSEIFDDQFSVERPDGSNFTLKIRSTKLEDSAMYFCASSVPTGGSNEQFFGPGTRLTVL.

This clone has only a few counts. CDR3 loop: CAISDSGREGTEAFF. The CDR3, as DNA: TGTGCCATCAGTGATTCGGGCAGGGAGGGCACTGAAGCTTTCTTT. V is TRBV10-3 and J is TRBJ1-1, with a possible D match to TRBD1 (5 bases). The CDR3 length is 15 residues. V lost 3 bases to trimming and J lost 4 bases, with 15 bases between them. CDR1 is ENHRY and CDR2 is SYGVKD in the germline V gene.

The chain employs TRBV30 and TRBJ2-1; the match to TRBD2 covers 11 bases. Losses at the gene ends were 3 bases for V and 4 bases for J; bases not matched to a gene: 17. This CDR3 is 19 amino acids long. Germline lookup yields CDR1 GTSNPN and CDR2 SVGIG (reference sequence). The CDR3, as DNA: TGTGCCTGGAGGAAGCCCCTACTAGCGGGAGACATCGTTTACAATGAGCAGTTCTTC. This encodes CAWRKPLLAGDIVYNEQFF.